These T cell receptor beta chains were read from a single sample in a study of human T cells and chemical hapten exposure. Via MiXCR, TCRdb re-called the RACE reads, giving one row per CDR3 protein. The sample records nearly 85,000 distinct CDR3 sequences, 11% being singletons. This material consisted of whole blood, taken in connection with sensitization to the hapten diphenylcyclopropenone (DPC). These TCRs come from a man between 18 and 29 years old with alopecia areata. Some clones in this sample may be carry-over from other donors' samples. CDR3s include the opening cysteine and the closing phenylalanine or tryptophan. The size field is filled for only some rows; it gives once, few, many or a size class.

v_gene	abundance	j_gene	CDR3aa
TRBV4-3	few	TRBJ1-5	CASSRGTDSRQPQHF
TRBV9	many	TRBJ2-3	CASSAPKRTAESTDTQYF
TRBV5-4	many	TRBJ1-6	CASSLDVNHSPLHF
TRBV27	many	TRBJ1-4	CASRGDEKLFF
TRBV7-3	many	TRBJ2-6	CASSLIGPPPLAF
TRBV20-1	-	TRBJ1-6	CSAGLTGYNSPLHF
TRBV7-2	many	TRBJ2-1	CASSSSGGPQQFF
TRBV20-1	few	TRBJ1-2	CSARDTRSGANYGYTF
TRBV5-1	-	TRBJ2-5	CASSVAPGLQETQYF
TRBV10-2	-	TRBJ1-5	CASRGGRSIINQPQHF
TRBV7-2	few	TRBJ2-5	CASGPGLAEQETQYF
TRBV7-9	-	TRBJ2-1	CASSLEVRQGVRNEQFF
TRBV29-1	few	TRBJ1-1	CSHLQGARTEAFF
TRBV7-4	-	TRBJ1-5	CASSLKGGLSYSNQPQHF
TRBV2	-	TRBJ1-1	CASHPGPGNTEAFF
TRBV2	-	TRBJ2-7	CASSVLGTVTYEQYF